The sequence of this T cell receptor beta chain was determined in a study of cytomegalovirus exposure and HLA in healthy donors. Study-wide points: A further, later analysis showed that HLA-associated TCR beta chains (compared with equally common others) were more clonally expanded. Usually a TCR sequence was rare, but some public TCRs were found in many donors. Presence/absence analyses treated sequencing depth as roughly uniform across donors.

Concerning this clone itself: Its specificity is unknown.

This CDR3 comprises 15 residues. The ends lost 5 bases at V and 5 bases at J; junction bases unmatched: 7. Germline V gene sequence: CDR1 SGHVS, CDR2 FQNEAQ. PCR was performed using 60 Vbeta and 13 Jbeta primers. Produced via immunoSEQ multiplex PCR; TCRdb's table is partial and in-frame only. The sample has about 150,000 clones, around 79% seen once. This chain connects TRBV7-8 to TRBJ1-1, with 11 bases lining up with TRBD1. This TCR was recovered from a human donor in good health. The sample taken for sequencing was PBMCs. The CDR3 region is CASSLRTGGFTEAFF. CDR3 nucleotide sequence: TGTGCCAGCAGCCTACGGACAGGGGGCTTTACTGAAGCTTTCTTT. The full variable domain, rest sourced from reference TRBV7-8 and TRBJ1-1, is GAGVSQSPRYKVAKRGQDVALRCDPISGHVSLFWYQQALGQGPEFLTYFQNEAQLDKSGLPSDRFFAERPEGSVSTLKIQRTQQEDSAVYLCASSLRTGGFTEAFFGQGTRLTVV.